Shown below are 16 T cell receptor beta chains from a single sample sequenced in a study of T-cell reconstitution after alpha-beta-depleted transplantation in children. The authors prepared the TCRbeta library with unique molecular identifiers. TCRdb re-called the PCR reads through MiXCR, storing one row per CDR3 protein. Here the sample spans about 240,000 distinct CDR3 sequences, roughly 24% being singletons. Sequences were derived from PBMCs, sampled before TCRalphabeta/CD19-depleted stem cell transplant. The receptors originated from a girl aged 2 to 10 with Fanconi anemia, due to receive a stem cell transplant.

This chain uses TRBV12-3 or TRBV12-4 with TRBJ2-5; perhaps TRBD1 as D (6 bases). Trimming left V 4 bases short and J 1 base short, with 13 bases between. The CDR3 extends over 15 amino acids. As DNA, the CDR3 is TGTGCCAGCAGTTCCCGACCGGACAGCCAAGAGACCCAGTACTTC. Protein: CASSSRPDSQETQYF.

The chain joins TRBV20-1 to TRBJ2-3; 11 positions agree with TRBD2. The CDR3 consists of 17 residues. V lost 5 bases and J lost 3; bases outside the gene matches: 13. Germline assignment: CDR1 DFQATT and CDR2 SNEGSKA (reference sequence). The CDR3: CSASTSGRVWLTDTQYF. The CDR3 DNA is TGCAGTGCTTCTACTAGCGGGAGAGTTTGGTTGACAGATACGCAGTATTTT.

V is TRBV5-1 and J is TRBJ1-6, with D unresolved. Germline V gene sequence: CDR1 SGHRS, CDR2 YFSETQ. This CDR3 has 14 residues. The V end was cut by 5 bases, the J end by 0 bases, with 6 bases between. CDR3 DNA: TGCGCCAGCAGTCAGAGCTCCTATAATTCACCCCTCCACTTT. It encodes CASSQSSYNSPLHF. Together with reference TRBV5-1 and TRBJ1-6, the CDR3 gives the full variable domain: KAGVTQTPRYLIKTRGQQVTLSCSPISGHRSVSWYQQTPGQGLQFLFEYFSETQRNKGNFPGRFSGRQFSNSRSEMNVSTLELGDSALYLCASSQSSYNSPLHFGNGTRLTVT.

Only a few counts were recorded for this clonotype. J is TRBJ2-7 and V is TRBV5-1; TRBD1 aligns across 7 bases. The CDR3 consists of 11 residues. Germline V CDR1 and CDR2: SGHRS, YFSETQ. V shed 5 bases, J shed 6 bases, and the junction held 2 bases outside the gene matches. This chain's CDR3 is CASRQGSEQYF. Written as DNA, the CDR3 is TGCGCCAGCAGACAGGGGAGCGAGCAGTACTTC.

The chain has TRBV20-1 and TRBJ2-1; unclear D gene. V gave up 3 bases and J gave up 12 bases, with 18 bases separating them. The V gene's germline CDR1 is DFQATT and CDR2 SNEGSKA (reference sequence). This CDR3 is built from 13 residues. The CDR3 DNA follows: TGCAGTGCTAGGCCCTATACAACAATGAGGCAGTTCTTC. This codes for CSARPYTTMRQFF.

This clonotype showed up many times. The chain couples TRBV29-1 to TRBJ1-2; D is possibly TRBD1 (5 bases). CDR1 SQVTM and CDR2 ANQGSEA come from the germline V gene. Trimming cost V 4 bases and J 2 bases, with 14 bases left between them. The CDR3 has 14 amino acids. The CDR3 sequence: CSVVLAGVNYGYTF. As DNA, the CDR3 is TGCAGCGTTGTGTTGGCGGGGGTAAACTATGGCTACACCTTC. The full variable domain, with the rest looked up from reference TRBV29-1 and TRBJ1-2, is SAVISQKPSRDICQRGTSLTIQCQVDSQVTMMFWYRQQPGQSLTLIATANQGSEATYESGFVIDKFPISRPNLTFSTLTVSNMSPEDSSIYLCSVVLAGVNYGYTFGSGTRLTVV.

In its sample, this clonotype was seen many times. The J gene is TRBJ2-1, the V gene TRBV20-1; tentative D call: TRBD2 (5 bases). The CDR3 contains 12 residues. V lost 6 bases and J lost 6, with 12 bases in between. Germline V lookup: CDR1 DFQATT, CDR2 SNEGSKA (reference sequence). CDR3 coding DNA: TGCAGTGCCCTCCGAGGGTTCAATGAGCAGTTCTTC. Translated: CSALRGFNEQFF.

A word on this clonotype: A read error may produce the germline difference seen at one junction end. CDR3 nucleotide sequence: TGCGCCAACAGCTTAGGATCTCGGAATCCCAATGAGCAGTTCTTC. Protein sequence: CANSLGSRNPNEQFF. The rearrangement links TRBV5-1 to TRBJ2-1; no clear D. The CDR3 consists of 15 residues. Germline CDR1 SGHRS, CDR2 YFSETQ.

This clonotype was recorded at least ten times. The J gene is TRBJ2-1, the V gene TRBV29-1, with 7 bases that match TRBD2. Losses at the gene ends were 0 bases for V and 6 bases for J; bases not matched to a gene: 17. CDR1 SQVTM and CDR2 ANQGSEA come from the germline V gene. The CDR3 extends over 18 amino acids. In DNA form, the CDR3 reads TGCAGCGTTGAAGATCTCCCCTCGTACGAGCGGGAATTCAATGAGCAGTTCTTC. Translation gives CSVEDLPSYEREFNEQFF.

This clonotype was counted many times. J is TRBJ2-1 and V is TRBV15, with 7 bases fitting TRBD1. V shed 5 bases and J 7 bases; nucleotides not matched to a gene: 11. This CDR3 is 15 amino acids long. In germline, CDR1 is LNHNV, CDR2 YYDKDF (reference sequence). DNA for the CDR3: TGTGCCACCAGCGGTCGACAGGGTATTGAAAATGAGCAGTTCTTC. Its protein product is CATSGRQGIENEQFF.

This chain joins TRBV29-1 and TRBJ2-1, with 15 bases fitting TRBD2. Unmatched junction bases numbered 13, after V lost 6 bases and J lost 4 bases. The CDR3 totals 18 residues. The germline V gene encodes CDR1 SQVTM and CDR2 ANQGSEA. This CDR3 reads CSVDGLAGGPLSYNEQFF. For the CDR3, the DNA is TGCAGCGTCGACGGACTAGCGGGGGGGCCGCTGTCGTACAATGAGCAGTTCTTC.

This clonotype was seen at least ten times. This chain links TRBV7-9 with TRBJ2-7; 13 positions match TRBD2. Germline V lookup: CDR1 SEHNR, CDR2 FQNEAQ (reference sequence). The CDR3 extends over 14 amino acids. Trimming took 5 bases from V and 4 from J; bases not matched to a gene: 2. The CDR3 coding sequence is TGTGCCAGCAGCGGACTAGCGGGAGTATACGAGCAGTACTTC. Translation: CASSGLAGVYEQYF.

This clonotype was seen only a few times. This chain connects TRBV5-1 to TRBJ2-3; no definite D call. There are 14 residues in the CDR3. V was shortened by 4 bases and J by 2 bases, with 11 bases between the two germline ends. CDR1 is SGHRS, CDR2 YFSETQ, per germline. CDR3 in amino acids: CASSRGPVTDTQYF. The CDR3 DNA reads TGCGCCAGCAGCCGAGGTCCCGTCACAGATACGCAGTATTTT.

This clonotype has a single count. This chain uses TRBV6-5 with TRBJ2-3, with 9 bases identical to TRBD2. V was clipped by 4 bases and J by 0 bases; unmatched bases: 14. The CDR3 is 19 amino acids. Germline V CDR1 and CDR2: MNHEY, SVGAGI. For the CDR3, the DNA is TGTGCCAGCAGTTCCGCATTCCCCGGGACTAGCCATAGCACAGATACGCAGTATTTT. Its protein is CASSSAFPGTSHSTDTQYF.

This clonotype was seen repeatedly, ten times or more. The J gene is TRBJ2-3, the V gene TRBV29-1; no reliable D call. Germline lookup yields CDR1 SQVTM and CDR2 ANQGSEA. V was cut by 4 bases and J by 9 bases, with 14 bases left in between. This CDR3 has 12 amino acids. The CDR3 protein is CSVGGRQVTQYF. The CDR3 DNA follows: TGCAGCGTTGGAGGCAGGCAGGTGACGCAGTATTTT.

The gene calls are TRBV20-1 and TRBJ2-2; the D is unclear. V shed 3 bases and J shed 4 bases, with 9 bases lying between them. Germline CDR1 DFQATT, CDR2 SNEGSKA (reference sequence). The length of the CDR3 is 13 residues. CDR3 DNA sequence: TGCAGTGCTAGGTTACATCTCACCGGGGAGCTGTTTTTT. It specifies CSARLHLTGELFF.